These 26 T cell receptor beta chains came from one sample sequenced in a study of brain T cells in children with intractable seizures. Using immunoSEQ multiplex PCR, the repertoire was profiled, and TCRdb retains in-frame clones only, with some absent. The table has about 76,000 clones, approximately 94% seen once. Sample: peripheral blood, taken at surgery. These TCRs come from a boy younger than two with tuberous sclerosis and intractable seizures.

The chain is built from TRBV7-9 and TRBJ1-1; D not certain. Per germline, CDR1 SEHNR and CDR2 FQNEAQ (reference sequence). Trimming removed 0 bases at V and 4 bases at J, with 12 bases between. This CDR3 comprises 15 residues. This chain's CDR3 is CASSLAGTRGTEAFF. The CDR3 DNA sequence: TGTGCCAGCAGCTTAGCGGGTACGCGCGGCACTGAAGCTTTCTTT.

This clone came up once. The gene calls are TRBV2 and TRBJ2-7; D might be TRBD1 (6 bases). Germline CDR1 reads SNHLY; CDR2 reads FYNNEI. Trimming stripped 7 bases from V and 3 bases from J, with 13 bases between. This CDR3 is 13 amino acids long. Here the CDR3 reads CASTRTALYEQYF. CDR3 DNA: TGTGCCAGCACTAGGACAGCCCTCTACGAGCAGTACTTC.

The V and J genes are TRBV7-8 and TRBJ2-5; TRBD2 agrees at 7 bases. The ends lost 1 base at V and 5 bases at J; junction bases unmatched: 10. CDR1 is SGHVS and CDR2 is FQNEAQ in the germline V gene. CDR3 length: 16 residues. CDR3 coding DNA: TGTGCCAGCAGCTTAGGGAGTGGGGGGGAAAGGGAGACCCAGTACTTC. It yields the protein CASSLGSGGERETQYF. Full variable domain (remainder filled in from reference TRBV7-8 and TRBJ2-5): GAGVSQSPRYKVAKRGQDVALRCDPISGHVSLFWYQQALGQGPEFLTYFQNEAQLDKSGLPSDRFFAERPEGSVSTLKIQRTQQEDSAVYLCASSLGSGGERETQYFGPGTRLLVL.

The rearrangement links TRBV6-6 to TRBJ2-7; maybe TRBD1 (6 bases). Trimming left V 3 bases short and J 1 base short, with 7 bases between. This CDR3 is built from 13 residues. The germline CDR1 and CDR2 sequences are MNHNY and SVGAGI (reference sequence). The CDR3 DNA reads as TGTGCCAGCAGTTATCAGGGGTCCTACGAGCAGTACTTC. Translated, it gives CASSYQGSYEQYF.

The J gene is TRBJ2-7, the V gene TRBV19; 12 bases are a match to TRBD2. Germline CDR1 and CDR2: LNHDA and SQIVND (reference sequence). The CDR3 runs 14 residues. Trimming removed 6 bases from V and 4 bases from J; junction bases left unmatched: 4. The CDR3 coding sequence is TGTGCCAGTAGCCCTAGCGGGGGGGCGTACGAGCAGTACTTC. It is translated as CASSPSGGAYEQYF.

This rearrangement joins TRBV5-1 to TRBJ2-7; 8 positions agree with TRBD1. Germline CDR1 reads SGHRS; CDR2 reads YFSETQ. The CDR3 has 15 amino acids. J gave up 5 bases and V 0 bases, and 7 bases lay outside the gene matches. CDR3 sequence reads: CASSLAGQGGNEQYF. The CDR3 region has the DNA TGCGCCAGCAGCTTGGCAGGACAGGGAGGCAACGAGCAGTACTTC.

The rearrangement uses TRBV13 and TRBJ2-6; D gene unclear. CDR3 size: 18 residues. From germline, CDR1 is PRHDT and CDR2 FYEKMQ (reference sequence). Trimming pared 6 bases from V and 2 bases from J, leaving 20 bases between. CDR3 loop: CASSPSAWGKAGANVLTF. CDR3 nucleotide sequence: TGTGCCAGCAGTCCCTCCGCCTGGGGTAAGGCTGGGGCCAACGTCCTGACTTTC. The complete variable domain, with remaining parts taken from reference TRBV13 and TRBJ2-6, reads AAGVIQSPRHLIKEKRETATLKCYPIPRHDTVYWYQQGPGQDPQFLISFYEKMQSDKGSIPDRFSAQQFSDYHSELNMSSLELGDSALYFCASSPSAWGKAGANVLTFGAGSRLTVL.

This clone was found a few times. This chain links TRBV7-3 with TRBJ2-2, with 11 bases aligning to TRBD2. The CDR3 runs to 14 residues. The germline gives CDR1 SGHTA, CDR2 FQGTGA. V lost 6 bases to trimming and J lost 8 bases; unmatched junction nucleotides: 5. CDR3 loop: CASRIAGGTGELFF. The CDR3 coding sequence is TGTGCCAGCAGAATAGCGGGAGGGACGGGGGAGCTGTTTTTT.

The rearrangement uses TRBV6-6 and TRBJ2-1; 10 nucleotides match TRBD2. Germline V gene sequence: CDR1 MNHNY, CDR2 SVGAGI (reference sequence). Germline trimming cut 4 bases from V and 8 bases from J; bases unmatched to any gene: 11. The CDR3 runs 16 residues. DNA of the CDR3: TGTGCCAGCAGTTGGCTAGCGGGAGACCGGGGCCATGAGCAGTTCTTC. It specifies CASSWLAGDRGHEQFF.

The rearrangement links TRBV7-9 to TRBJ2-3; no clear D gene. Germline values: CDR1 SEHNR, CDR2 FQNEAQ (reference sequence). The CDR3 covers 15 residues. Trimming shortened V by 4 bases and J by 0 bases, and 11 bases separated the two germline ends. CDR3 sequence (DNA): TGTGCCAGCAGCTCCAAGAACCCTAGCACAGATACGCAGTATTTT. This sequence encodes CASSSKNPSTDTQYF. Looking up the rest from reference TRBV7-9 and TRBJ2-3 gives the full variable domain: DTGVSQNPRHKITKRGQNVTFRCDPISEHNRLYWYRQTLGQGPEFLTYFQNEAQLEKSRLLSDRFSAERPKGSFSTLEIQRTEQGDSAMYLCASSSKNPSTDTQYFGPGTRLTVL.

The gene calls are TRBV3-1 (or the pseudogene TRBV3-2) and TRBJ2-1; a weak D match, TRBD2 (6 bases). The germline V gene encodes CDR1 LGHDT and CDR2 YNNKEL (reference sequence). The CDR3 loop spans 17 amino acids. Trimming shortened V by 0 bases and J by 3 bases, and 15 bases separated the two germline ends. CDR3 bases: TGTGCCAGCAGCCAAGATGAGCGGGTGACTTTCTACAATGAGCAGTTCTTC. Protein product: CASSQDERVTFYNEQFF.

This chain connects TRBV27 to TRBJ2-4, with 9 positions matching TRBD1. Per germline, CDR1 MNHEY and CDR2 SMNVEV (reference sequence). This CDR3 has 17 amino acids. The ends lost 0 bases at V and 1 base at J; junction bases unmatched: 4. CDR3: CASSLSGQGLAKNIQYF. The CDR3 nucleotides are TGTGCCAGCAGTTTATCAGGACAGGGGTTGGCCAAAAACATTCAGTACTTC.

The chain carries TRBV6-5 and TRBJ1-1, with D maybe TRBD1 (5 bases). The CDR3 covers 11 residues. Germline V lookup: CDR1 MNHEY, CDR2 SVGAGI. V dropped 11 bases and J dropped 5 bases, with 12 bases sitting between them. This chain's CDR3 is CAVGRRTEAFF. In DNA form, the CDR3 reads TGTGCCGTGGGGCGAAGGACTGAAGCTTTCTTT.

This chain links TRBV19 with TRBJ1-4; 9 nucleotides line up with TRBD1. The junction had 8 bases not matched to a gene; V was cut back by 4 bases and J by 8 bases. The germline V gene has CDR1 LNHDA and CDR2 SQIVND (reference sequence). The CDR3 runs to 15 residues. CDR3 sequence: CASSTPGQGREKLFF. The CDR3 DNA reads TGTGCCAGTAGTACCCCAGGACAGGGGCGGGAAAAACTGTTTTTT.

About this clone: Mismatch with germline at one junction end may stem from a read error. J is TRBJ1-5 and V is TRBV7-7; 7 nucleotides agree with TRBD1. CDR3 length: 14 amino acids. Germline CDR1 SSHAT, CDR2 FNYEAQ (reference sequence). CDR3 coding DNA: TGTGCTAGCAGCTTCCAGGGGGGATCACAGCCCCAGCATTTT. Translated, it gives CASSFQGGSQPQHF.

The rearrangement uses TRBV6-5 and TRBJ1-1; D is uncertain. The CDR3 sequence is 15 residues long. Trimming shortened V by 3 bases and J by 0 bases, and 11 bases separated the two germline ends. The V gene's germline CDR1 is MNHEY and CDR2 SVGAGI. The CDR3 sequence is CASSYQEYMNTEAFF. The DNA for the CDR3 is TGTGCCAGCAGTTATCAGGAGTACATGAACACTGAAGCTTTCTTT.

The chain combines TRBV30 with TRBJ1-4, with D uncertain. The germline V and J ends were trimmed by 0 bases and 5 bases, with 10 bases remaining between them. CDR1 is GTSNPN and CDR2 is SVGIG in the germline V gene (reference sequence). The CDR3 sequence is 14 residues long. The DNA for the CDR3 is TGTGCCTGGAGTGTTACGGGGAAAAATGAAAAACTGTTTTTT. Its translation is CAWSVTGKNEKLFF.

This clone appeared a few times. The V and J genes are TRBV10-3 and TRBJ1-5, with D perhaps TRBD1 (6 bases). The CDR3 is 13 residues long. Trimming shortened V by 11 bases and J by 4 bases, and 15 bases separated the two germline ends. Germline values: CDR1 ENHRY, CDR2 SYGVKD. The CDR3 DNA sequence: TGTGCCTCACAGGGCGAGGGTAATCAGCCCCAGCATTTT. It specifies CASQGEGNQPQHF.

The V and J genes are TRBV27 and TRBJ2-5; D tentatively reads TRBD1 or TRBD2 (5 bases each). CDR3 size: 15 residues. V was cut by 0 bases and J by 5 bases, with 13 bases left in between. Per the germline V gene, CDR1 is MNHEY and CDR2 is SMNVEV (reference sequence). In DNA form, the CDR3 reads TGTGCCAGCAGTTTATCGTGGGGGAGACGGGAGACCCAGTACTTC. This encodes CASSLSWGRRETQYF.

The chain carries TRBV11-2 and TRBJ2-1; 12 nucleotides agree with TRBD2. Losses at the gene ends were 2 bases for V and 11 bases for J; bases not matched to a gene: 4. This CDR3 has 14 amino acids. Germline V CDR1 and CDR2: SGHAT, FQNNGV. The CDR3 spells CASSLRTSGIKQFF. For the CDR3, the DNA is TGTGCCAGCAGCTTAAGGACTAGCGGGATAAAGCAGTTCTTC.

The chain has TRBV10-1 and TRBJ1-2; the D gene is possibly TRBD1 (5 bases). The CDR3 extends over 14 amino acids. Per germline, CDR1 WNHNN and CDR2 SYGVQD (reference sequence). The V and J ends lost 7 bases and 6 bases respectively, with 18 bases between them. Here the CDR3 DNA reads TGCGCCAGCACTCACCGGGGGAGAATGGATGGCTACACCTTC. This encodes CASTHRGRMDGYTF.

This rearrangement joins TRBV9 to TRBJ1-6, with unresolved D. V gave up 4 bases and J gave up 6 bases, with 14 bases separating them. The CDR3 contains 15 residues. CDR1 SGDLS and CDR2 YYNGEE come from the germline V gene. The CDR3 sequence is CASSPRTGSNSPLHF. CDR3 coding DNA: TGTGCCAGCAGCCCCCGGACGGGGTCTAATTCACCCCTCCACTTT. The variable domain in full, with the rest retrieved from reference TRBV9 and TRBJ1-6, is DSGVTQTPKHLITATGQRVTLRCSPRSGDLSVYWYQQSLDQGLQFLIQYYNGEERAKGNILERFSAQQFPDLHSELNLSSLELGDSALYFCASSPRTGSNSPLHFGNGTRLTVT.

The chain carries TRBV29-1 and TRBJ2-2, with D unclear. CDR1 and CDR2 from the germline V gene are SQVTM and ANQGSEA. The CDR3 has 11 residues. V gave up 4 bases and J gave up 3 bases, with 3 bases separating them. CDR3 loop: CSVVDTGELFF. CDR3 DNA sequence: TGCAGCGTTGTGGACACCGGGGAGCTGTTTTTT.

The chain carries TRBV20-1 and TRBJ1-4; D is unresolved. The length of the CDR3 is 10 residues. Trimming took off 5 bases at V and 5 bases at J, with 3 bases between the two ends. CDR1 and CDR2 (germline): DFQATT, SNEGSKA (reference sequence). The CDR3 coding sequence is TGCAGTGCTTTGAATGAAAAACTGTTTTTT. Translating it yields CSALNEKLFF.

The CDR3 region is CSVASFTSTDTQYF. The DNA of the CDR3 is TGCAGCGTTGCCAGTTTTACAAGCACAGATACGCAGTATTTT. V is TRBV29-1 and J is TRBJ2-3; D call uncertain. CDR1 is SQVTM and CDR2 is ANQGSEA in the germline V gene. The CDR3 is 14 residues long. V was trimmed by 4 bases and J by 0 bases, leaving 11 bases between them.

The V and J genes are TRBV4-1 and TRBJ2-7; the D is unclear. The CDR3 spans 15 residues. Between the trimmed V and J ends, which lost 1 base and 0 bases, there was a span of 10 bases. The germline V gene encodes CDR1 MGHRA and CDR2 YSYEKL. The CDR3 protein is CASSQGRGTSYEQYF. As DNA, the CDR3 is TGCGCCAGCAGCCAAGGGAGAGGCACCTCCTACGAGCAGTACTTC.